This T cell receptor (beta chain) was documented in a study of CD8+CD57+ T cells in acquired aplastic anemia. Across the study: Sorted CD4+ and CD8+ cells gave a mean 3.2 ug DNA, range about 0.19 to 27.4 ug. Study-level results: Patients had approximately 29 CD8+ CDR3 sequences in common with controls (the shared set).

Genomic DNA, the template, was used for profiling of the TCR beta VDJ and CDR3. TCRdb reprocessed the reads via MiXCR and lists one record per CDR3 protein. The repertoire holds approximately 170,000 distinct CDR3 sequences, with 50% to 75% as singletons. Germline assignment: CDR1 LNHNV and CDR2 YYDKDF (reference sequence). Trimming shortened V by 4 bases and J by 7 bases, and 17 bases separated the two germline ends. This CDR3 is 15 amino acids long. This clonotype has at least ten counts. Its antigen is still unknown. Sequencing was performed on sorted CD4+, CD8+, or CD8+CD57+ T cells (not recorded which) from PBMCs. The rearrangement uses TRBV15 and TRBJ1-5, with no clear D. The sequence was obtained from a human donor in good health. The CDR3 is CATSIGQEFRQPQHF. CDR3 nucleotide sequence: TGTGCCACCAGCATCGGCCAGGAGTTCCGCCAGCCCCAGCATTTT. The complete variable domain, with remaining parts taken from reference TRBV15 and TRBJ1-5, reads DAMVIQNPRYQVTQFGKPVTLSCSQTLNHNVMYWYQQKSSQAPKLLFHYYDKDFNNEADTPDNFQSRRPNTSFCFLDIRSPGLGDTAMYLCATSIGQEFRQPQHFGDGTRLSIL.